A single sample is the source of the 24 T cell receptor beta chains below, sequenced in a study of blood T cell repertoires in COVID-19. The data were produced by immunoSEQ multiplex PCR, yet TCRdb's version contains in-frame clones alone and is incomplete. The table lists about 84,000 clones, approximately 86% of them singletons. Sequencing was done on a sample of peripheral blood. The source of these receptors is an elderly man with active or convalescent COVID-19.

The chain joins TRBV7-6 to TRBJ2-1; D possibly corresponds to TRBD2 (6 bases). The CDR3 is 16 residues long. V lost 4 bases, J lost 3 bases, and 16 bases lay in between. Looked up from germline, CDR1 is SGHVS and CDR2 is FNYEAQ. CDR3: CASSSGGDHVYNEQFF. The CDR3 bases are TGTGCCAGCAGCTCAGGAGGGGACCACGTCTACAATGAGCAGTTCTTC.

This clone has a handful of counts. V usage is TRBV6-5 and J usage is TRBJ1-6; 12 nucleotides match TRBD1. The CDR3 totals 14 residues. J gave up 13 bases and V 6 bases, and 7 bases lay outside the gene matches. Per the germline V gene, CDR1 is MNHEY and CDR2 is SVGAGI. CDR3 in DNA: TGTGCCAGCAGCCCGGGACAGGGGGCTCTCCCCCTCCACTTT. Amino acid sequence: CASSPGQGALPLHF.

This sequence joins TRBV15 and TRBJ2-5; 12 bases fit TRBD2. This CDR3 comprises 16 residues. V trimming: 9 bases; J trimming: 5 bases; junction bases outside the gene matches: 13. Germline CDR1 LNHNV, CDR2 YYDKDF (reference sequence). In nucleotides, the CDR3 is TGTGCCACAGCAAGGGGACAGACTAGCGGGAGTGAGACCCAGTACTTC. Its protein product is CATARGQTSGSETQYF. Full variable domain (outside the CDR3, taken from reference TRBV15 and TRBJ2-5): DAMVIQNPRYQVTQFGKPVTLSCSQTLNHNVMYWYQQKSSQAPKLLFHYYDKDFNNEADTPDNFQSRRPNTSFCFLDIRSPGLGDTAMYLCATARGQTSGSETQYFGPGTRLLVL.

The chain employs TRBV7-2 and TRBJ2-1; no reliable D call. CDR3 length: 13 amino acids. V lost 2 bases, J lost 8 bases, and 10 bases lay in between. Germline V gene lookup returns CDR1 SGHTA and CDR2 FQGNSA. CDR3 loop: CASSLSRQDEQFF. The CDR3, as DNA: TGTGCCAGCAGCTTAAGTCGTCAGGATGAGCAGTTCTTC.

The V gene is TRBV15, the J gene TRBJ1-3; D not resolved. In germline, CDR1 is LNHNV, CDR2 YYDKDF (reference sequence). Trimming left V 0 bases short and J 0 bases short, with 3 bases between. The CDR3 consists of 14 residues. As DNA, the CDR3 is TGTGCCACCAGCAGAGAGCGCTCTGGAAACACCATATATTTT. This codes for CATSRERSGNTIYF. The full variable domain, in which reference TRBV15 and TRBJ1-3 provide the parts outside the CDR3, is DAMVIQNPRYQVTQFGKPVTLSCSQTLNHNVMYWYQQKSSQAPKLLFHYYDKDFNNEADTPDNFQSRRPNTSFCFLDIRSPGLGDTAMYLCATSRERSGNTIYFGEGSWLTVV.

V usage is TRBV24-1 and J usage is TRBJ2-1; 13 bases match TRBD2. The CDR3 totals 14 residues. The ends lost 11 bases at V and 9 bases at J; junction bases unmatched: 9. Germline values: CDR1 KGHDR, CDR2 SFDVKD. The CDR3 coding sequence is TGTGCCATTGGACTAGCGGGAGAAGAGGGTGAGCAGTTCTTC. This codes for CAIGLAGEEGEQFF.

The rearrangement links TRBV5-1 to TRBJ2-3; possible D gene TRBD2, 5 bases. In germline, CDR1 is SGHRS, CDR2 YFSETQ. V was trimmed by 0 bases and J by 4 bases, leaving 15 bases between them. This CDR3 contains 16 residues. CDR3 DNA sequence: TGCGCCAGCAGCTTGGGATTGAGACTGGGAGCAGATACGCAGTATTTT. Amino acids: CASSLGLRLGADTQYF. The variable domain in full, with the rest retrieved from reference TRBV5-1 and TRBJ2-3, is KAGVTQTPRYLIKTRGQQVTLSCSPISGHRSVSWYQQTPGQGLQFLFEYFSETQRNKGNFPGRFSGRQFSNSRSEMNVSTLELGDSALYLCASSLGLRLGADTQYFGPGTRLTVL.

This clone was counted a few times. The chain carries TRBV7-2 and TRBJ2-7; 8 bases agree with TRBD2. This CDR3 contains 14 residues. Trimming at V came to 5 bases and at J to 4 bases, leaving 7 bases not matched to a gene. Germline CDR1 reads SGHTA; CDR2 reads FQGNSA. Here the CDR3 DNA reads TGTGCCAGCAGCCCGAGCGGGAGTGAATACGAGCAGTACTTC. Amino acids: CASSPSGSEYEQYF.

V usage is TRBV6-6 and J usage is TRBJ1-1; TRBD1 is a possible D gene (6 bases). From germline, CDR1 is MNHNY and CDR2 SVGAGI (reference sequence). Trimming took 2 bases from V and 5 from J, leaving 15 bases between them. The CDR3 totals 15 residues. The CDR3 nucleotides are TGTGCCAGCAGTTACCCGACGGGCCAGGGGACTGAAGCTTTCTTT. Translation: CASSYPTGQGTEAFF.

This chain links TRBV27 with TRBJ1-5, with D possibly matching TRBD1 (6 bases). Germline V CDR1 and CDR2: MNHEY, SMNVEV (reference sequence). Trimming pared 5 bases from V and 0 bases from J, leaving 17 bases between. This CDR3 region has 17 residues. CDR3 region: CASSHLGGGTSNQPQHF. In DNA form, the CDR3 reads TGTGCCAGCAGTCACTTAGGGGGGGGGACTAGCAATCAGCCCCAGCATTTT.

The rearrangement links TRBV3-1 (or the pseudogene TRBV3-2) to TRBJ1-5; TRBD1 might be the D (5 bases). Trimming shortened V by 1 base and J by 2 bases, and 9 bases separated the two germline ends. The CDR3 is 15 amino acids. Per germline, CDR1 LGHDT and CDR2 YNNKEL (reference sequence). CDR3 DNA: TGTGCCAGCAGCCAAGGGGGCCCGGGCAATCAGCCCCAGCATTTT. It translates to CASSQGGPGNQPQHF.

The chain uses TRBV4-2 and TRBJ2-1; 12 nucleotides align to TRBD2. From germline, CDR1 is LGHNA and CDR2 YNFKEQ. The CDR3 is 15 residues long. Germline trimming cut 3 bases from V and 6 bases from J; bases unmatched to any gene: 3. Here the CDR3 reads CASSQTSGSPNEQFF. CDR3 nucleotide sequence: TGTGCCAGCAGCCAGACTAGCGGGAGCCCCAATGAGCAGTTCTTC.

The chain joins TRBV29-1 to TRBJ2-5; D perhaps matches TRBD1 (7 bases). This CDR3 comprises 13 residues. V lost 5 bases and J 6 bases, leaving 16 bases between the germline ends. Germline CDR1 reads SQVTM; CDR2 reads ANQGSEA. In nucleotides, the CDR3 is TGCAGCGTTAGTTGGGACAGCGGGCAGACCCAGTACTTC. It translates to CSVSWDSGQTQYF.

J is TRBJ2-7 and V is TRBV18; D may be TRBD2 (7 bases). Trimming took off 3 bases at V and 6 bases at J, with 15 bases between the two ends. CDR3 length: 14 amino acids. Germline CDR1 is KGHSH and CDR2 is LQKENI. Here the CDR3 DNA reads TGTGCCAGCTCACCGACGGCGGGGGCCATCGAGCAGTACTTC. Translated, it gives CASSPTAGAIEQYF.

This clone ranks as medium-sized (0.01 to 0.1%). This rearrangement joins TRBV14 to TRBJ2-2; the match to TRBD2 covers 7 bases. CDR1 SGHDN and CDR2 FVKESK come from the germline V gene. There are 17 residues in the CDR3. V was clipped by 5 bases and J by 6 bases; unmatched bases: 15. The DNA for the CDR3 is TGTGCCAGCAGCAACTACGAGGGGACTAATTCCGCCGGGGAGCTGTTTTTT. Translating gives CASSNYEGTNSAGELFF.

The V and J genes are TRBV7-2 and TRBJ2-7; D call uncertain. This CDR3 spans 13 amino acids. Per germline, CDR1 SGHTA and CDR2 FQGNSA. V dropped 1 base and J dropped 6 bases, with 10 bases sitting between them. The CDR3 nucleotides read TGTGCCAGCAGCTTAGGATTTGAGCGCGAGCAGTACTTC. Translating it yields CASSLGFEREQYF.

This chain uses TRBV19 with TRBJ2-1; 8 bases are shared with TRBD2. This CDR3 contains 15 residues. CDR1 and CDR2 (germline): LNHDA, SQIVND (reference sequence). Germline trimming cut 6 bases from V and 8 bases from J; bases unmatched to any gene: 12. This CDR3 is CASRISGTPKDEQFF. DNA for the CDR3: TGTGCCAGTAGAATTAGCGGGACACCCAAGGATGAGCAGTTCTTC.

This sequence joins TRBV14 and TRBJ2-1, with D perhaps TRBD2 (6 bases). V lost 5 bases, J lost 9 bases, and 20 bases lay in between. CDR1 SGHDN and CDR2 FVKESK come from the germline V gene. CDR3 length equals 15 residues. CDR3 region: CASSKFWGERVEQFF. The DNA of the CDR3 is TGTGCCAGCAGCAAGTTCTGGGGCGAGCGGGTTGAGCAGTTCTTC.

The chain is built from TRBV4-2 and TRBJ1-3; D perhaps matches TRBD1 (5 bases). The CDR3 has 15 amino acids. CDR1 LGHNA and CDR2 YNFKEQ come from the germline V gene. V was pared by 7 bases and J by 2 bases, with 15 bases between. The CDR3 region is CASTPNPRAGNTIYF. CDR3 in DNA: TGTGCCAGCACTCCAAATCCCAGGGCTGGAAACACCATATATTTT.

This chain links TRBV27 with TRBJ1-2, with 7 bases aligning to TRBD1. Germline assignment: CDR1 MNHEY and CDR2 SMNVEV (reference sequence). J was trimmed by 7 bases and V by 3 bases; bases with no gene match: 8. The CDR3 is 14 residues long. The CDR3 spells CASSFGQEVGGYTF. The CDR3 DNA reads TGTGCCAGCAGTTTTGGACAGGAGGTTGGTGGCTACACCTTC.

V is TRBV11-3 and J is TRBJ2-1; D is undetermined. Germline assignment: CDR1 SGHNT and CDR2 YENEEA. This CDR3 is 15 amino acids long. The ends were cut back, 0 bases at V and 1 base at J, with 7 bases in the middle. The CDR3 here is CASSLEADSYNEQFF. Here the CDR3 DNA reads TGTGCCAGCAGCTTAGAGGCGGATTCCTACAATGAGCAGTTCTTC. The full variable domain, rest sourced from reference TRBV11-3 and TRBJ2-1, is EAGVVQSPRYKIIEKKQPVAFWCNPISGHNTLYWYLQNLGQGPELLIRYENEEAVDDSQLPKDRFSAERLKGVDSTLKIQPAELGDSAVYLCASSLEADSYNEQFFGPGTRLTVL.

The chain combines TRBV6-2 or TRBV6-3 with TRBJ2-3, with a tentative D call TRBD1 (5 bases). The V gene lost 2 bases and the J gene lost 11 bases, with 8 bases spanning the gap. The CDR3 runs to 11 residues. Per the germline V gene, CDR1 is MNHEY and CDR2 is SVGEGT. CDR3: CASSYGQGQYF. CDR3 DNA sequence: TGTGCCAGCAGTTACGGGCAGGGGCAGTATTTT.

This rearrangement joins TRBV4-1 to TRBJ2-6, with 9 nucleotides matching TRBD1. CDR1 is MGHRA and CDR2 is YSYEKL in the germline V gene. The V segment lost 4 bases and the J segment 5 bases; nucleotides outside the gene matches: 6. This CDR3 has 16 residues. The CDR3 region has the DNA TGCGCCAGCAGCCGAGAACAGGGGGCGCGGGCCAACGTCCTGACTTTC. The encoded protein is CASSREQGARANVLTF.

The chain combines TRBV27 with TRBJ2-1; TRBD1 might be the D (6 bases). V dropped 6 bases and J dropped 3 bases, with 18 bases sitting between them. The CDR3 is made up of 16 amino acids. CDR1 is MNHEY and CDR2 is SMNVEV in the germline V gene (reference sequence). Written as DNA, the CDR3 is TGTGCCAGCAGAAACTCCGGGACAATAAACTACAATGAGCAGTTCTTC. Translation gives CASRNSGTINYNEQFF.